Sequencing of this TCR beta chain was carried out in a study of shared clonotypes between healthy human individuals. Study-wide context: The plates for each donor numbered three CD4 naive, three CD4 memory, two CD8 naive and one CD8 memory.

The protocol was immunoSEQ multiplex PCR, while the TCRdb copy is restricted to in-frame clones and leaves out a portion. The repertoire has 2 million to 2.5 million clones, more than 85% of them found once; the top ten carry 0.36%. This CDR3 has 16 amino acids. Germline V gene lookup returns CDR1 GTSNPN and CDR2 SVGIG (reference sequence). The V gene end was trimmed by 2 bases and the J gene end by 4 bases; junction bases not matched to a gene: 7. The receptor was isolated from a man aged 18 to 29 in good health. Some clones in this sample may be carry-over from other donors' samples. J is TRBJ2-1 and V is TRBV30; 11 bases are shared with TRBD2. Sequencing was performed on naive CD4+ T cells from PBMCs. The subset denotes: CD45RA+ positively selected. The CDR3 spells CAWSRSLAGGYNEQFF. The DNA of the CDR3 is TGTGCCTGGAGTAGATCATTAGCGGGAGGGTACAATGAGCAGTTCTTC.